The 18 T cell receptor beta chains reported below all come from one sample, sequenced in a study of shared clonotypes between healthy human individuals. Sequencing was performed with immunoSEQ multiplex PCR; in TCRdb, only in-frame clones are kept and a portion is missing. The sample contains roughly 500,000 clones, 75% to 85% of which appear only once. Sequences were obtained from PBMCs. The receptors originated from a woman between 40 and 50 years old in good health. Some clones in this sample may be carry-over from other donors' samples.

The CDR3 here is CASSAAGETYEQYF. In DNA form, the CDR3 reads TGTGCCAGCAGCGCCGCGGGGGAGACCTACGAGCAGTACTTC. The chain combines TRBV28 with TRBJ2-7; 7 bases map to TRBD2. V gave up 6 bases and J gave up 2 bases; unmatched junction bases: 7. The CDR3 has 14 amino acids. Germline CDR1 reads MDHEN; CDR2 reads SYDVKM.

The rearrangement links TRBV11-3 to TRBJ2-1; D may be TRBD2 (5 bases). With 5 bases removed from V and 2 bases from J, the gap between germline ends came to 10 bases. There are 14 residues in the CDR3. Looked up from germline, CDR1 is SGHNT and CDR2 is YENEEA. The CDR3 loop is CASSMDSAYNEQFF. In nucleotides, the CDR3 is TGTGCCAGCAGCATGGACTCCGCCTACAATGAGCAGTTCTTC.

The chain recombines TRBV29-1 with TRBJ1-1; no firm D call. The length of the CDR3 is 11 residues. In germline, CDR1 is SQVTM, CDR2 ANQGSEA. Trimming cost V 5 bases and J 8 bases, with 12 bases left between them. CDR3 sequence: CSVRENGEAFF. In DNA, the CDR3 is TGCAGCGTTAGGGAGAATGGGGAAGCTTTCTTT.

The chain links TRBV5-1 to TRBJ2-5; TRBD2 aligns across 13 bases. The CDR3 is made up of 15 amino acids. V trimming: 4 bases; J trimming: 5 bases; junction bases outside the gene matches: 5. Germline-derived CDR1 and CDR2 are SGHRS and YFSETQ. The CDR3 sequence is CASSPRLAGGETQYF. The CDR3 DNA follows: TGCGCCAGCAGCCCCCGACTAGCGGGAGGCGAGACCCAGTACTTC.

The V gene is TRBV12-1, the J gene TRBJ2-7. TRBV12-1 represents a pseudogene. The CDR3 has 14 residues. CDR3 in DNA: TGTGCCAGCAGCAGCACGTCAGGGGAGGAAGAGCAGTACTTC. Translated: CASSSTSGEEEQYF.

Many counts were recorded for this clone. The chain employs TRBV7-2 and TRBJ2-3; 12 bases match TRBD2. Germline V gene sequence: CDR1 SGHTA, CDR2 FQGNSA. CDR3 length: 17 residues. Germline trimming cut 2 bases from V and 0 bases from J; bases unmatched to any gene: 3. The CDR3 spells CASSLWTSGVSTDTQYF. In DNA form, the CDR3 reads TGTGCCAGCAGCTTATGGACTAGCGGGGTTAGCACAGATACGCAGTATTTT.

This clone is a singleton in its sample. The V and J genes are TRBV5-5 and TRBJ2-2; D call uncertain. The germline gives CDR1 SGHKS, CDR2 YYEKEE (reference sequence). The V gene lost 4 bases and the J gene lost 0 bases, with 10 bases spanning the gap. The CDR3 is 15 residues long. The CDR3 protein is CASSAAYSNTGELFF. CDR3 bases: TGTGCCAGCAGCGCCGCGTACTCGAACACCGGGGAGCTGTTTTTT.

This clone has more than one count but fewer than ten. This chain links TRBV10-2 with TRBJ1-1, with 7 bases aligning to TRBD1. Germline loops: CDR1 WSHSY, CDR2 SAAADI. This CDR3 is built from 15 residues. Losses at the gene ends were 3 bases for V and 7 bases for J; bases not matched to a gene: 11. The CDR3 coding sequence is TGCGCCAGCAGTGAAGGGGGCAAAGGGATGGGTGAAGCTTTCTTT. It codes for CASSEGGKGMGEAFF.

This chain joins TRBV28 and TRBJ1-1; D perhaps matches TRBD1 (6 bases). V lost 4 bases and J 1 base, leaving 10 bases between the germline ends. The germline CDR1 and CDR2 sequences are MDHEN and SYDVKM. The CDR3 is 14 amino acids. The CDR3 here is CASSSWGQNTEAFF. In nucleotides, the CDR3 is TGTGCCAGCAGTTCATGGGGACAGAACACTGAAGCTTTCTTT.

The chain recombines TRBV15 with TRBJ2-3; 12 nucleotides align to TRBD2. The CDR3 runs to 19 residues. The trim removed 0 bases at V and 3 bases at J, leaving 10 bases unmatched. The germline V gene encodes CDR1 LNHNV and CDR2 YYDKDF (reference sequence). The CDR3 loop is CATSRDNPYLAGGTDTQYF. CDR3 nucleotide sequence: TGTGCCACCAGCAGAGATAACCCTTATCTAGCGGGAGGGACAGATACGCAGTATTTT.

On this clone itself: In the same sample, other DNA sequences code for this CDR3. This chain connects TRBV7-2 to TRBJ1-1, with TRBD1 as a possible D gene (6 bases). V shed 5 bases and J shed 1 base, with 11 bases lying between them. The CDR3 runs to 14 residues. CDR1 and CDR2 from the germline V gene are SGHTA and FQGNSA. CDR3 in DNA: TGTGCCAGCAGCCTAGGGGGATGGAACACTGAAGCTTTCTTT. It specifies CASSLGGWNTEAFF.

The V and J genes are TRBV7-2 and TRBJ1-5; D is possibly TRBD1 (6 bases). Germline lookup yields CDR1 SGHTA and CDR2 FQGNSA. V was shortened by 2 bases and J by 7 bases, with 9 bases between the two germline ends. The CDR3 is 13 amino acids. CDR3 sequence: CASSLRRGQPQHF. Written as DNA, the CDR3 is TGTGCCAGCAGCTTAAGGAGGGGGCAGCCCCAGCATTTT.

This clone appeared many times. The CDR3 DNA is TGTGCCAGCAGCAAAGCGATCCTAGCGGGAGTCTACGAGCAGTACTTC. Amino acid sequence: CASSKAILAGVYEQYF. The J gene is TRBJ2-7, the V gene TRBV21-1; TRBD2, the table's D call, was not compared with the DNA. TRBV21-1 is a pseudogene segment. The CDR3 has 16 amino acids.

The chain uses TRBV30 and TRBJ1-5; D is unresolved. Looked up from germline, CDR1 is GTSNPN and CDR2 is SVGIG (reference sequence). Trimming removed 1 base from V and 0 bases from J, with 13 bases in between. The CDR3 consists of 16 residues. The CDR3 DNA is TGTGCCTGGAGTGGTGGCCAGATATATAGCAATCAGCCCCAGCATTTT. Protein sequence: CAWSGGQIYSNQPQHF. Combining the CDR3 with reference TRBV30 and TRBJ1-5 gives the whole variable domain SQTIHQWPATLVQPVGSPLSLECTVEGTSNPNLYWYRQAAGRGLQLLFYSVGIGQISSEVPQNLSASRPQDRQFILSSKKLLLSDSGFYLCAWSGGQIYSNQPQHFGDGTRLSIL.

V is TRBV9 and J is TRBJ2-2, with 7 bases fitting TRBD2. The CDR3 is 17 residues long. With V trimmed by 0 bases and J by 1 base, 6 bases remained unmatched. Germline CDR1 reads SGDLS; CDR2 reads YYNGEE. CDR3 bases: TGTGCCAGCAGCGTAGCTGCGGGAGTGCAGAACACCGGGGAGCTGTTTTTT. As protein: CASSVAAGVQNTGELFF.

The chain recombines TRBV5-1 with TRBJ2-7; D perhaps matches TRBD1 (6 bases). CDR1 is SGHRS and CDR2 is YFSETQ in the germline V gene. Trimming stripped 4 bases from V and 3 bases from J, with 14 bases between. The CDR3 covers 14 residues. The CDR3 reads CASSPRTEYYEQYF. The CDR3 nucleotides read TGCGCCAGCAGCCCCCGGACAGAATACTACGAGCAGTACTTC.

This chain joins TRBV4-2 and TRBJ1-2; D uncertain. CDR3 size: 16 residues. CDR1 is LGHNA and CDR2 is YNFKEQ in the germline V gene. Trimming removed 0 bases at V and 4 bases at J, with 15 bases between. CDR3 DNA: TGTGCCAGCAGCCAAGAAGGGTCGCAACGGACCTATGGCTACACCTTC. Protein sequence: CASSQEGSQRTYGYTF.

Concerning this clone itself: This likely stems from a read error, as it lies one base from a far larger clone. CDR3 sequence (DNA): TGTGCCAGCGGGACAGGGGCCTACGAGCAGTACTTC. Residues: CASGTGAYEQYF. The chain employs TRBV9 and TRBJ2-7; 10 positions agree with TRBD1. The CDR3 extends over 12 amino acids. The V gene end was trimmed by 7 bases and the J gene end by 2 bases; junction bases not matched to a gene: 0. CDR1 SGDLS and CDR2 YYNGEE come from the germline V gene.